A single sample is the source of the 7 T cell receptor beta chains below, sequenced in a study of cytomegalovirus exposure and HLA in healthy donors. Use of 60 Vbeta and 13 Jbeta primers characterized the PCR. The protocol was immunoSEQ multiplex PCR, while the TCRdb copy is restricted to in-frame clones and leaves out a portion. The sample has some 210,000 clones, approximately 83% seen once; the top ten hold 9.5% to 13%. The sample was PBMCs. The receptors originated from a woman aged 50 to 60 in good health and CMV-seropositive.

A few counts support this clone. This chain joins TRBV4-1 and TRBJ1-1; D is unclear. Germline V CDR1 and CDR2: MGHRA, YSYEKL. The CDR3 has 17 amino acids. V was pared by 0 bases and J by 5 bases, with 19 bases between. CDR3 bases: TGCGCCAGCAGCCAAGATCGGGAATACACCCGAGTGACTGAAGCTTTCTTT. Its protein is CASSQDREYTRVTEAFF.

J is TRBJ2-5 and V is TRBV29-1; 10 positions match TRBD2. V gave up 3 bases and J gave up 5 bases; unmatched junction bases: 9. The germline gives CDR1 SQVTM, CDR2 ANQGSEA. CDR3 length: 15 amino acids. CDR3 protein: CSVESAGGSWETQYF. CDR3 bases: TGCAGCGTTGAGTCAGCGGGGGGGAGTTGGGAGACCCAGTACTTC.

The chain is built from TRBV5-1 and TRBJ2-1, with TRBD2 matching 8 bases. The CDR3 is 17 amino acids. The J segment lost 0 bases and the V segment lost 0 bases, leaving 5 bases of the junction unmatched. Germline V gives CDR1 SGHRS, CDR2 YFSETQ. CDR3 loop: CASSLGDAGGSYNEQFF. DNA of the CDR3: TGCGCCAGCAGCTTGGGGGATGCGGGGGGCTCCTACAATGAGCAGTTCTTC.

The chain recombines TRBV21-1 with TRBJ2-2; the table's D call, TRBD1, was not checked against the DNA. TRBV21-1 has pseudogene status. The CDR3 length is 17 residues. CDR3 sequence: CASSSHPGTGYSGELFF. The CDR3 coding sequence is TGTGCCAGCAGCTCGCACCCCGGGACAGGGTATTCCGGGGAGCTGTTTTTT.

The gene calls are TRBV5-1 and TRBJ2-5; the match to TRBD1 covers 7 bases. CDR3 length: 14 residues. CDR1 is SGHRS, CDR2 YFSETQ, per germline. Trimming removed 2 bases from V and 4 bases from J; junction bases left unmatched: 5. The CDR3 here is CASSLLTGIETQYF. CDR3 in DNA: TGCGCCAGCAGCTTACTGACAGGGATAGAGACCCAGTACTTC.

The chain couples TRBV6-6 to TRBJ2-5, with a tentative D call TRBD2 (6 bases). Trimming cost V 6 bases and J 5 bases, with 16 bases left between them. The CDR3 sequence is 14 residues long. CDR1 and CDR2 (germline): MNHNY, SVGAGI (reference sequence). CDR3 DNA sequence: TGTGCCAGCAGCGCCGTCCGGGGGAAGGAGACCCAGTACTTC. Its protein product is CASSAVRGKETQYF.

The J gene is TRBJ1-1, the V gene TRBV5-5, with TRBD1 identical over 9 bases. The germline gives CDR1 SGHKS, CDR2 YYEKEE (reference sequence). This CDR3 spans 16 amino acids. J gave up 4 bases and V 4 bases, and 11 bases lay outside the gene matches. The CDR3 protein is CASSQQGAMGSTEAFF. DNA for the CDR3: TGTGCCAGCAGCCAACAGGGGGCAATGGGTAGCACTGAAGCTTTCTTT.